The sequence of this T cell receptor beta chain was determined in a study of blood T cell repertoires in COVID-19. Looking at the study overall: Some COVID-19 samples were acute and others convalescent; all came from the United States, Italy and Spain. Sources were T cells, B-cell-depleted T cells, or PBMCs; the material itself was cDNA or gDNA.

In germline, CDR1 is GTSNPN, CDR2 SVGIG (reference sequence). V lost 0 bases and J lost 2, with 8 bases in between. The CDR3 length is 14 residues. Per the study methods: Reference gene primer amplification gave estimated nucleated cell counts. Repertoires were generated with immunoSEQ multiplex PCR, while TCRdb's copy carries only in-frame clones and drops some. The DNA was the basis for D and trimming; V, J and clone size are from that table. This table has about 220,000 clones, 83% appearing once. This receptor was obtained from a woman between 45 and 60 years old who had been exposed to COVID-19. The rearrangement uses TRBV30 and TRBJ1-3; D is perhaps TRBD1 (5 bases). Sequencing input: PBMCs or T cells enriched from blood (not recorded which). The CDR3 DNA follows: TGTGCCTGGAGTGTACGGGGGACTGGAAACACCATATATTTT. Protein: CAWSVRGTGNTIYF. The complete variable domain, with remaining parts taken from reference TRBV30 and TRBJ1-3, reads SQTIHQWPATLVQPVGSPLSLECTVEGTSNPNLYWYRQAAGRGLQLLFYSVGIGQISSEVPQNLSASRPQDRQFILSSKKLLLSDSGFYLCAWSVRGTGNTIYFGEGSWLTVV.